The clone carrying this T cell receptor (beta chain) was seen a few times. The antigen remains undetermined. This record belongs to a study of cytomegalovirus exposure and HLA in healthy donors. Whole-study results and caveats: Most observed TCR sequences were rare, whereas some public TCRs were detected in many donors.

V shed 2 bases and J shed 3 bases, with 16 bases lying between them. This CDR3 region has 16 residues. Germline loops: CDR1 SEHNR, CDR2 FQNEAQ (reference sequence). The PCR employed 60 Vbeta primers together with 13 Jbeta primers. The protocol was immunoSEQ multiplex PCR, while the TCRdb copy is restricted to in-frame clones and leaves out a portion. Among about 130,000 clones listed, 80% were seen once. The V gene is TRBV7-9, the J gene TRBJ1-2; perhaps TRBD1 as D (6 bases). Specimen: PBMCs. The sequence was obtained from a man aged 25-45 years in good health and CMV-seropositive. The CDR3 DNA is TGTGCCAGCAGCTTATGGCCAGGGGCAATTGACTATGGCTACACCTTC. Protein: CASSLWPGAIDYGYTF.